This record covers a single T cell receptor beta chain. Its matching antigen is unknown. With sequencing, the targeted depth ranged from 1 in 200,000 to 1 in 1 million T cells. The method was immunoSEQ multiplex PCR; TCRdb's version includes in-frame clones alone and lacks a portion of them. The data contain some 50,000 clones, 45% to 60% of them singletons. The data belong to a study of cytotoxic CD8 clonotypes in ibrutinib-treated CLL. The overall study: The patient breakdown showed approximately 11 relapsed/refractory and about 16 treatment-naive cases, with 17 IGHV unmutated.

Germline values: CDR1 SGHVS, CDR2 FNYEAQ. The CDR3 sequence is 14 residues long. J gave up 9 bases and V 3 bases, and 5 bases lay outside the gene matches. Points from the study as a whole: A rise in clonality was seen at ibrutinib response, and a fall back toward baseline was seen at progression. Measured clonality at baseline was greater than in age-matched healthy donors and tracked with circulating CD8+ T-cell counts.

The gene calls are TRBV7-6 and TRBJ2-1; TRBD2 matches at 10 bases. This sequence was found in a human donor with chronic lymphocytic leukemia. Sequenced here: PBMCs, sampled after 24 months of ibrutinib treatment. CDR3 nucleotide sequence: TGTGCCAGCAGCTTGGGCGGGACTAGCGTTGAGCAGTTCTTC. Protein sequence: CASSLGGTSVEQFF.